This TCR beta chain was recovered during a study of post-analysis software for immune sequencing data. Germline CDR1 reads SGHRS; CDR2 reads YFSETQ. This CDR3 has 16 amino acids. This clonotype came up a few times. The antigen remains unidentified. A junction end diverges from the germline sequence, so it may reflect a read error. Regarding the study as a whole: Compared with controls, patients showed significantly lower normalized Chao1 diversity. In patients, about five TRBV segments were more frequent than in controls, with TRBV5-6, TRBV5-1 and TRBV20-1 among them.

Libraries were made from TCR beta cDNA, and they carried unique molecular identifiers. TCRdb passed the PCR reads through MiXCR, listing each CDR3 protein once. The profile shows roughly 870,000 distinct CDR3 sequences, approximately 57% of them singletons. The receptor comes from a girl between 10 and 17 years old with multiple sclerosis. The genes are TRBV5-1 and TRBJ2-1, with D hard to call. The specimen sequenced was blood. CDR3 residues: CASSLQGPRGYNGQFF. In DNA, the CDR3 is TGCGCCAGCAGCTTGCAAGGGCCCCGCGGCTACAATGGGCAGTTCTTC.